This TCR beta chain was found in a study of T cell repertoires in cytomegalovirus infection. Overall study findings and caveats: Cumulative public TCR beta family frequency identified carriers of CMV plus the relevant HLA.

With regard to this clonotype: The target antigen is unknown. One base away lies a much larger clone, so this may be a sequencing read error.

TCRdb fed the reads into MiXCR, producing one record per CDR3 protein. Seen here are around 300,000 distinct CDR3 sequences, approximately 9.5% observed once, and the top ten hold 3.5% to 4.5%. Per the germline V gene, CDR1 is SGHTA and CDR2 is FQGNSA. This CDR3 comprises 14 residues. The origin of this receptor is a human donor in good health (CMV status not recorded). Some clones in this sample may be carry-over from other donors' samples. The chain carries TRBV7-2 and TRBJ1-5; the D is unclear. Specimen: PBMCs. The chain's CDR3 is CASSSQYSSQPQHF. For the CDR3, the DNA is TGTGCCAGCAGCTCTCAATATAGCAGTCAGCCCCAGCATTTT.